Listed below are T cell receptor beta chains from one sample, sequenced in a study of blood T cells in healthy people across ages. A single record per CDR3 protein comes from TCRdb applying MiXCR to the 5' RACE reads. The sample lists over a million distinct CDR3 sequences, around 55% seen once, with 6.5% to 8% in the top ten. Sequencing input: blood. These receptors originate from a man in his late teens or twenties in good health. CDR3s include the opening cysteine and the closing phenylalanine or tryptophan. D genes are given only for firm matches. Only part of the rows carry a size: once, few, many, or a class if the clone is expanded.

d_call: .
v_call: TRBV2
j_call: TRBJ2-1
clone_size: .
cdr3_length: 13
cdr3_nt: TGTGCCAGCACCACTGGTCCTGGGGTGGAGCAGTTCTTC
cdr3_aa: CASTTGPGVEQFF

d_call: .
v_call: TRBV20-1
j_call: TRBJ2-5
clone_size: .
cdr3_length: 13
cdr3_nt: TGCAGTGCTAGAGATCGGGATCTTAGGACCCAGTACTTC
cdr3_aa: CSARDRDLRTQYF

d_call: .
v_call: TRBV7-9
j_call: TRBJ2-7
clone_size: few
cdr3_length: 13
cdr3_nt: TGTGCCAGCAGCTTAGCGGAGTCCTACGAGCAGTACTTC
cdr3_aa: CASSLAESYEQYF

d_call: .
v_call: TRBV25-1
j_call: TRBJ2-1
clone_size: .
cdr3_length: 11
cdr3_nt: TGTGCCAGCGAGACTGTCAATGAGCAGTTCTTC
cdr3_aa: CASETVNEQFF

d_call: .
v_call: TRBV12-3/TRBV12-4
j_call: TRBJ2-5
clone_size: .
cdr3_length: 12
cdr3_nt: TGTGCCAGCAGTACCCTCTCGGAGACCCAGTACTTC
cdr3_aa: CASSTLSETQYF

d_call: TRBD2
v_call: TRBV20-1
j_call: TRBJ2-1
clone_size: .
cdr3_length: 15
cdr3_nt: TGCAGTGCTAGAGGTTGGGCGGGGGGGAATAATGAGCAGTTCTTC
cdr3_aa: CSARGWAGGNNEQFF

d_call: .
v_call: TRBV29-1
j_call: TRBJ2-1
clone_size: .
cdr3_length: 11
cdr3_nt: TGCAGCGGAGGGAACGCCCAAGTACAGTTCTTC
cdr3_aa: CSGGNAQVQFF

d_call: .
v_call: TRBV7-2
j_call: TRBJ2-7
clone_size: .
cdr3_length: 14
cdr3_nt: TGTGCCAGCAGCTTACGTACAACTACGAGAGCGCAGTACTTC
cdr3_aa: CASSLRTTTRAQYF

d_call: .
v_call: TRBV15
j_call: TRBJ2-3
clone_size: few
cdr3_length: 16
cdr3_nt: TGTGCCACCAGCAGAGGAGGAACAGGGACCACAGATACGCAGTATTTT
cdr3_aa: CATSRGGTGTTDTQYF

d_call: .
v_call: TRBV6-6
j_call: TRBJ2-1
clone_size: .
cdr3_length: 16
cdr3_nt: TGTGCCAGCAGTATCGGAGGGCCTCGTTCCTACAATGAGCAGTTCTTC
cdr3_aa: CASSIGGPRSYNEQFF

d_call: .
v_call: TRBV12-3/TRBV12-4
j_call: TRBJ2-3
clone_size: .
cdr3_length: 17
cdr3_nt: TGTGCCAGCAGTTCCCCCGGGGTTTCCAGTATCGCAGATACGCAGTATTTT
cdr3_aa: CASSSPGVSSIADTQYF

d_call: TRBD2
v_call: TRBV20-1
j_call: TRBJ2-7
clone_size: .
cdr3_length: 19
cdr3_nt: TGCAGTGCTAGCCCCATGGGACTAGCGGGAGATTATCGATCCTACGAGCAGTACTTC
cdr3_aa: CSASPMGLAGDYRSYEQYF

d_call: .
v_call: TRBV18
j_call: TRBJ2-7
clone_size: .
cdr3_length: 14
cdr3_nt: TGTGCCAGCTCACCACCGGCGGGGTCTGACGAGCAGTACTTC
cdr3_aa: CASSPPAGSDEQYF

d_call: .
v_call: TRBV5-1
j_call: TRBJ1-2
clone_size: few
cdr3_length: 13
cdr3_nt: TGCGCCAGCAGCTTGGGGGGGGAGAATGGCTACACCTTC
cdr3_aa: CASSLGGENGYTF

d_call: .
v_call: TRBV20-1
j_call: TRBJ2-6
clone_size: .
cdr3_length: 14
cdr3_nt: TGCAGTGCTAGTGGGGACTCCGGGGCCAACGTCCTGACTTTC
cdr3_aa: CSASGDSGANVLTF

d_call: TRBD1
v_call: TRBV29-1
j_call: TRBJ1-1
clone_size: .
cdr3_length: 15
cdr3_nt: TGCAGCGTTGGGGCAGGGGGCCAAAAAAACACTGAAGCTTTCTTT
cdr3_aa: CSVGAGGQKNTEAFF

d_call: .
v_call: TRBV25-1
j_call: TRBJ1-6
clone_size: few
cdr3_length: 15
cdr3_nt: TGTGCCAGCAGTGAATCTTGGGGGCCTAATTCACCCCTCCACTTT
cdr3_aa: CASSESWGPNSPLHF

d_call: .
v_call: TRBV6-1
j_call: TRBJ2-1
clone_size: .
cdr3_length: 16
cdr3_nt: TGTGCCAGCCTAAGACTAGGTGACTCTCTTTACAATGAGCAGTTCTTC
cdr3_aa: CASLRLGDSLYNEQFF

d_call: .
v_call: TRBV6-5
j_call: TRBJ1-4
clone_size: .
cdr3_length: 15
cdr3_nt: TGTGCCAGCAGTCGGTTTCTCGGGGGCGATGAAAAACTGTTTTTT
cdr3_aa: CASSRFLGGDEKLFF

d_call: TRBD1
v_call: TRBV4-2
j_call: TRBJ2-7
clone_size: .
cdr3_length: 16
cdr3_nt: TGTGCCAGCAGCCTTGAGTGGGACAGGGGTACCTACGAGCAGTACTTC
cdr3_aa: CASSLEWDRGTYEQYF

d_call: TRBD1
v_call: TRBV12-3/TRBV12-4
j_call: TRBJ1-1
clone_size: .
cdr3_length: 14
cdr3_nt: TGTGCCACCCTCAGGGGGCCTATGAACACTGAAGCTTTCTTT
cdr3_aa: CATLRGPMNTEAFF

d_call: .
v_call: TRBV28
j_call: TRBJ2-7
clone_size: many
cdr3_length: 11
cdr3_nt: TGTGCCAGCAGTTTATATTACGAGCAGTACTTC
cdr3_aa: CASSLYYEQYF

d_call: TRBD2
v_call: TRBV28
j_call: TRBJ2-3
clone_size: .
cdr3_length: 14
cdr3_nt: TGTGCCAGCAGTTTGGGGGGGGAGTCAGATACGCAGTATTTT
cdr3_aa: CASSLGGESDTQYF

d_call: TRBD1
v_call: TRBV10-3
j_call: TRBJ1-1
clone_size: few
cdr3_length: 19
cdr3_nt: TGTGCCATCAGTACGCGTCGGCCGGGACAGGGGGCGATGAACACTGAAGCTTTCTTT
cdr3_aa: CAISTRRPGQGAMNTEAFF

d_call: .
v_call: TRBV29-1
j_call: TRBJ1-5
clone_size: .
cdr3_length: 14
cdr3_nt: TGCAGCGTCTTGAACGGACAGCCCAATCAGCCCCAGCATTTT
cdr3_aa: CSVLNGQPNQPQHF